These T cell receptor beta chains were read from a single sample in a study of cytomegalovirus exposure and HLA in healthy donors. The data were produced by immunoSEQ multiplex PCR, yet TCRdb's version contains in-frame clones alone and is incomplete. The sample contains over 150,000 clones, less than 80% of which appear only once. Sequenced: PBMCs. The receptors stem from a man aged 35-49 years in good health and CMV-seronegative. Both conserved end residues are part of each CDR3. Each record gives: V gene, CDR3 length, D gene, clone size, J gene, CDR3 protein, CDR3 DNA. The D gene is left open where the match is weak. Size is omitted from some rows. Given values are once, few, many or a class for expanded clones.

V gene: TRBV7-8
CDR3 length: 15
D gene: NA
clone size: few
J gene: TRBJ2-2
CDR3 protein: CASRTSRGNTGELFF
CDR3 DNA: TGTGCCAGCAGAACTAGCCGTGGGAACACCGGGGAGCTGTTTTTT

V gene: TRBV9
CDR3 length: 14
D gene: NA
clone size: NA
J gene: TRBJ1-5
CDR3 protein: CASSAGLRDQPQHF
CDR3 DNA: TGTGCCAGCAGCGCCGGACTTCGGGATCAGCCCCAGCATTTT

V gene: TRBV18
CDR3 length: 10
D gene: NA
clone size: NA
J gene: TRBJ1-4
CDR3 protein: CASGEEKLFF
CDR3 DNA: TGTGCCAGCGGGGAGGAAAAACTGTTTTTT

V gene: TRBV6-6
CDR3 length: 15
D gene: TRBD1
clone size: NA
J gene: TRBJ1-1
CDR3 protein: CASSYSNQGATEAFF
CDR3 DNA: TGTGCCAGCAGTTACTCGAACCAGGGGGCAACTGAAGCTTTCTTT

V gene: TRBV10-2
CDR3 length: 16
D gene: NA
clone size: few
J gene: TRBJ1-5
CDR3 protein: CASSEPPGNSNQPQHF
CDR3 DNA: TGCGCCAGCAGTGAGCCCCCAGGGAATAGCAATCAGCCCCAGCATTTT

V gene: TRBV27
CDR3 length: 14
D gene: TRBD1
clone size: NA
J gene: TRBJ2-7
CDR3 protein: CASSSGTGPYEQYF
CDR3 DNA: TGTGCCAGCAGTTCCGGGACAGGACCCTACGAGCAGTACTTC

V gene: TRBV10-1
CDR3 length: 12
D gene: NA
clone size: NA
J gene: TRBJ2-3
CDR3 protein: CASSPPTGSQYF
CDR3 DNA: TGCGCCAGCAGTCCCCCCACAGGTTCGCAGTATTTT

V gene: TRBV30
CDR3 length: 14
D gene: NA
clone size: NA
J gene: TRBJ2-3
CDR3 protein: CAWSVSLGTDTQYF
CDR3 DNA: TGTGCCTGGAGTGTATCCCTAGGCACAGATACGCAGTATTTT

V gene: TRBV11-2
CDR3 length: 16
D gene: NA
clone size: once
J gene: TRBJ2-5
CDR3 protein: CASSLDGVGRGKTQYF
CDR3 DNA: TGTGCCAGCAGCTTAGATGGCGTTGGGAGGGGGAAGACCCAGTACTTC

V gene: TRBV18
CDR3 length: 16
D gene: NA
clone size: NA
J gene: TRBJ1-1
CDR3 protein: CASSPLFRQMNTEAFF
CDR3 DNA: TGTGCCAGCTCACCGTTATTCAGACAGATGAACACTGAAGCTTTCTTT

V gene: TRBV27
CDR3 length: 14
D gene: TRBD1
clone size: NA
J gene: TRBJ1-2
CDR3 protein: CASRDRAPHYGYTF
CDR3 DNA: TGTGCCAGCAGGGACAGGGCGCCTCACTATGGCTACACCTTC

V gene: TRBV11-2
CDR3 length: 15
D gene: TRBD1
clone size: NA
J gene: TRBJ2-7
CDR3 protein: CASSVLLGTDYGQYF
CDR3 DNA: TGTGCCAGCAGCGTCCTCCTAGGGACAGATTACGGGCAGTACTTC

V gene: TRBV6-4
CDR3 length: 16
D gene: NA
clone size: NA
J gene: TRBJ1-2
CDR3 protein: CASLPDRFRANYGYTF
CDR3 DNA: TGTGCCAGCCTACCCGACCGGTTTCGGGCTAACTATGGCTACACCTTC

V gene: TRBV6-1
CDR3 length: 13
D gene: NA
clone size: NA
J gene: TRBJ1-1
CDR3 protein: CASMVSFNTEAFF
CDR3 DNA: TGTGCCAGCATGGTTAGCTTTAACACTGAAGCTTTCTTT

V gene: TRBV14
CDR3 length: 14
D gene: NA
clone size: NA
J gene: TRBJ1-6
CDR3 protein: CASSQGPLSWPLHF
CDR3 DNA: TGTGCCAGCAGCCAAGGACCCCTTAGCTGGCCCCTCCACTTT

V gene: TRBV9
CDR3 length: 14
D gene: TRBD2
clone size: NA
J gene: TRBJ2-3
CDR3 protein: CASSVEAGVDTQYF
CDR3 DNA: TGTGCCAGCAGCGTAGAAGCGGGGGTCGATACGCAGTATTTT